These T cell receptor beta chains were read from a single sample in a study of response to subunit inactivated influenza vaccine. TCRdb re-called the RT-PCR reads through MiXCR, storing one row per CDR3 protein. The sample has 450,000 to 600,000 distinct CDR3 sequences, approximately 7.8% seen once; the top ten hold 10% to 15%. Source: PBMCs from blood, taken 23 months after vaccination. These receptors originate from a man aged 50-75 years who received an inactivated influenza vaccine. CDR3s include the opening cysteine and the closing phenylalanine or tryptophan. Each record gives: J gene, V gene, clone size, D gene, CDR3 DNA, CDR3 protein. D genes are given only for firm matches. Some rows have no size entry. The others give once, few or many, or a class for an expanded clone.

TRBJ2-3,TRBV3-1,NA,TRBD2,TGTGCCAGCAGCCCCTTGACTAGCGGGAGGGCAGATACGCAGTATTTT,CASSPLTSGRADTQYF
TRBJ2-3,TRBV5-4,few,TRBD2,TGTGCCAGCAGCCTCAAGCGGGGGCCCTACACAGATACGCAGTATTTT,CASSLKRGPYTDTQYF
TRBJ2-3,TRBV6-6,many,NA,TGTGCCAGCAGTTACCGTTACTGGGATACGCAGTATTTT,CASSYRYWDTQYF
TRBJ2-7,TRBV28,many,NA,TGTGCCAGCAGTGGCTCGGACAGACCCTACGAGCAGTACTTC,CASSGSDRPYEQYF
TRBJ2-1,TRBV4-2,few,NA,TGTGCCAGCAGCCAGGACCATCCAGGGCCCTACAATGAGCAGTTCTTC,CASSQDHPGPYNEQFF
TRBJ2-7,TRBV3-1,many,NA,TGTGCCAGCAGCCCCGGCCGGGGTTCCTACGAGCAGTACTTC,CASSPGRGSYEQYF
TRBJ2-5,TRBV9,few,TRBD2,TGTGCCAGCAGCGTTTGGGCGGGGGGTCGGGAAGAGACCCAGTACTTC,CASSVWAGGREETQYF
TRBJ2-7,TRBV11-2,NA,NA,TGTGCCAGCAGCTCGGTGACAGGCCACTACGAGCAGTACTTC,CASSSVTGHYEQYF
TRBJ2-3,TRBV5-1,many,NA,TGCGCCAGCAGCTTGGTCCCGGGACGCACAGATACGCAGTATTTT,CASSLVPGRTDTQYF
TRBJ1-3,TRBV9,NA,NA,TGTGCCAGCAGCGTGGCTGCAGGGTATTCTGGAAACACCATATATTTT,CASSVAAGYSGNTIYF
TRBJ1-2,TRBV7-9,many,NA,TGTGCCAGCAGCTTAGCGCTTGGGGACGGCTACACCTTC,CASSLALGDGYTF
TRBJ2-7,TRBV15,few,NA,TGTGCCACCAGCCTAGGAGGGTCCCCCTACGAGCAGTACTTC,CATSLGGSPYEQYF
TRBJ2-7,TRBV4-2,few,TRBD1,TGTGCCAGCAGCCAAGATGGACAGGGGGCCTACGAGCAGTACTTC,CASSQDGQGAYEQYF
TRBJ1-4,TRBV10-3,many,NA,TGTGCCATCCGAAACCCAGGGCCTAATGAAAAACTGTTTTTT,CAIRNPGPNEKLFF
TRBJ2-5,TRBV20-1,many,NA,TGCAGTGCTAGAGATCCTCTAGGGCAAGAGACCCAGTACTTC,CSARDPLGQETQYF
TRBJ2-2,TRBV5-5,NA,NA,TGTGCCAGCAGCCAACGGGAGTATAACACCGGGGAGCTGTTTTTT,CASSQREYNTGELFF
TRBJ1-6,TRBV4-2,many,NA,TGTGCCAGCAGCCAAGAACCGGGACCGACGTATTCACCCCTCCACTTT,CASSQEPGPTYSPLHF
TRBJ1-1,TRBV5-1,many,TRBD1,TGCGCCAGCAGGGCCGGGACAGGGTCCGGAGCTTTCTTT,CASRAGTGSGAFF
TRBJ2-3,TRBV10-2,many,NA,TGCGCCAGCCGTATGAGAGGTTGGCAAGATACGCAGTATTTT,CASRMRGWQDTQYF
TRBJ1-2,TRBV6-2/TRBV6-3,many,NA,TGTGCCAGCAGTTACGACTGGGGGCAATATGGCTACACCTTC,CASSYDWGQYGYTF
TRBJ1-2,TRBV20-1,few,NA,TGCAGTGCTTTGGTTAGGACCAACTATGGCTACACCTTC,CSALVRTNYGYTF
TRBJ1-4,TRBV4-3,many,NA,TGCGCCAGCAGCCAAGCGATACCCCGACGGAATAATGAAAAACTGTTTTTT,CASSQAIPRRNNEKLFF
TRBJ1-1,TRBV5-5,NA,NA,TGTGCCAGCAGCTTGCCATACAGCACTGAAGCTTTCTTT,CASSLPYSTEAFF
TRBJ2-3,TRBV19,few,NA,TGTGCCACCGTTGTGGGGTATACGCAGTATTTT,CATVVGYTQYF
TRBJ2-5,TRBV3-1,many,TRBD2,TGTGCCAGCAGCCAAGTGGCGGGGGAGTCGACCCAGTACTTC,CASSQVAGESTQYF
TRBJ1-4,TRBV2,few,TRBD1,TGTGCCAGCACGCAGGGGGGAATGCGGGAAAAACTGTTTTTT,CASTQGGMREKLFF
TRBJ1-1,TRBV5-1,NA,NA,TGCGCCAGCAGCTTATTTCTCAGCATGAACACTGAAGCTTTCTTT,CASSLFLSMNTEAFF
TRBJ2-7,TRBV20-1,few,NA,TGCAGTGCTAGTCAAGGGGTCTACGAGCAGTACTTC,CSASQGVYEQYF
TRBJ1-1,TRBV30,few,NA,TGTGCCTGGACCAAGAGAGGGACTGAAGCTTTCTTT,CAWTKRGTEAFF
TRBJ2-2,TRBV5-1,many,TRBD2,TGTGCCAGCAGCGGGACTGGGGAGCTGTTTTTT,CASSGTGELFF
TRBJ2-1,TRBV29-1,NA,TRBD2,TGCAGCGTTGAATCCAGCGGGAGTGAGTACAATGAGCAGTTCTTC,CSVESSGSEYNEQFF
TRBJ1-2,TRBV28,NA,NA,TGTGCCAGCAGGAGTGTGGGGTCCACTGGCTACACCTTC,CASRSVGSTGYTF
TRBJ2-7,TRBV4-3,many,TRBD2,TGCGCCAGCAGCCAAGCACTAGCGGGGGGCTACGAGCAGTACTTC,CASSQALAGGYEQYF
TRBJ1-5,TRBV11-2,NA,NA,TGTGCCAGCAGCTCCACGGGGACTAGCAATCAGCCCCAGCATTTT,CASSSTGTSNQPQHF
TRBJ2-1,TRBV7-2,few,TRBD1,TGTGCCAGCAGCTTCCCCGGGACAGGGAGCAATGAGCAGTTCTTC,CASSFPGTGSNEQFF
TRBJ2-5,TRBV9,many,NA,TGTGCCAGCAGCGACGGACTATTTAGGGAGACCCAGTACTTC,CASSDGLFRETQYF